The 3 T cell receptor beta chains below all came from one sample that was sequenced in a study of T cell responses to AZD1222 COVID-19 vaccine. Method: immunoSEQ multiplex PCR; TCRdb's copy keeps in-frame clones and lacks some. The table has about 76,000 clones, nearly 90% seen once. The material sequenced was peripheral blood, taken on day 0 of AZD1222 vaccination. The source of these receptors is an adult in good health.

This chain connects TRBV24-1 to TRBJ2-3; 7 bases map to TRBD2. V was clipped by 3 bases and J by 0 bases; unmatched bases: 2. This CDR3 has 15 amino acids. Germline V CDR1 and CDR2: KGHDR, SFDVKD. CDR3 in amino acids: CATSDLSGSTDTQYF. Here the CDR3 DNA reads TGTGCCACCAGTGATCTTAGCGGGAGCACAGATACGCAGTATTTT.

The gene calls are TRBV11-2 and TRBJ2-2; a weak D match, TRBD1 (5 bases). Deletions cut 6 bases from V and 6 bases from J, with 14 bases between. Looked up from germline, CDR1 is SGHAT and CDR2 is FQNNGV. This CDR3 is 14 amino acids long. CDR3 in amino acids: CASRRQGYPGELFF. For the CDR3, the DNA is TGTGCCAGCAGACGTCAGGGTTACCCCGGGGAGCTGTTTTTT.

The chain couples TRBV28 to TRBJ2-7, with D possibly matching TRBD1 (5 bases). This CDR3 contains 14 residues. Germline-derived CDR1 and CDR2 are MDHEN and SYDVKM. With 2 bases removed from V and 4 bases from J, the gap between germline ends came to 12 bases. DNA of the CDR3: TGTGCCAGCAGTTTACGGCAGTCAGGGTACGAGCAGTACGTC. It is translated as CASSLRQSGYEQYV.